This T cell receptor beta chain was observed in a study of T cell responses to AZD1222 COVID-19 vaccine. This clone was seen once. There are 16 residues in the CDR3. The V gene's germline CDR1 is MNHEY and CDR2 SVGEGT. Trimming removed 6 bases from V and 8 bases from J, with 25 bases in between. Here immunoSEQ multiplex PCR was the method, and the copy in TCRdb shows in-frame clones only, minus some. The sample includes some 120,000 clones, roughly nine tenths of them seen just once. Source: peripheral blood, taken on day 0 of AZD1222 vaccination. This clonotype was obtained from an adult in good health. The V gene is TRBV6-2 or TRBV6-3, the J gene TRBJ1-2, with a possible D match to TRBD1 (6 bases). The CDR3 DNA follows: TGTGCCAGCAGCCAAACCCGAGGGGGGTTAAGTGGCGGCTACACCTTC. Its translation is CASSQTRGGLSGGYTF.